A selection of T cell receptor beta chains follows, all from one sample in a study of cytomegalovirus exposure and HLA in healthy donors. Profiled with immunoSEQ multiplex PCR; TCRdb holds only in-frame clones, not every one. This table lists some 150,000 clones. Sequenced: PBMCs. The receptor source for this set is a woman younger than 30 in good health and CMV-seronegative. The CDR3 runs from the conserved cysteine through the conserved F or W. A D gene is named only where the DNA matches it firmly.

CDR3nt	CDR3aa	v_gene	j_gene	d_gene
TGTGCCAGCAGTATGGGGACAGGGAAAGCTTTCTTT	CASSMGTGKAFF	TRBV27	TRBJ1-1	TRBD1
TGTGCCAGCAGTTATGCAGCTGGCGGGGACCAGCATTTT	CASSYAAGGDQHF	TRBV27	TRBJ1-5	NA
TGTGCCAGCACCCCGGGACAGCCTAAAGAGACCCAGTACTTC	CASTPGQPKETQYF	TRBV11-1	TRBJ2-5	TRBD1
TGTGCCAGCAGCTTAGGGGCCCGTAGGGGGGGCTTCCACACTGAAGCTTTCTTT	CASSLGARRGGFHTEAFF	TRBV7-8	TRBJ1-1	NA
TGTGCCAGCAGCTCCCTGGACAGGGTGGATTCTGGGGACTTC	CASSSLDRVDSGDF	TRBV7-2	TRBJ1-2	TRBD1
TGTGCCAGCAGTGTACCACTAGCGGGGAACAATGAGCAGTTCTTC	CASSVPLAGNNEQFF	TRBV6-1	TRBJ2-1	TRBD2
TGTGCCAGCTCACCCCAGCCACTCGGGGGTAACACTGAAGCTTTCTTT	CASSPQPLGGNTEAFF	TRBV18	TRBJ1-1	NA
TGTGCCAGCAGTTACTCGACTAGCGGGCTCGATGAGCAGTTCTTC	CASSYSTSGLDEQFF	TRBV6-5	TRBJ2-1	TRBD2
TGTGCCAGTACCGACTCGGGCAGGGTCAACTATGGCTACACCTTC	CASTDSGRVNYGYTF	TRBV19	TRBJ1-2	NA
TGTGCCAGCAGTCTTCGGGACTCTTACAATGAGCAGTTCTTC	CASSLRDSYNEQFF	TRBV6-1	TRBJ2-1	NA
TGTGCCAGCTCAACCAACGACAGGGGGCCCCTTTACCAAGAGACCCAGTACTTC	CASSTNDRGPLYQETQYF	TRBV18	TRBJ2-5	TRBD1
TGTGCCAGCAGCCAGGACAGGGCTCCTCGGAACACTGAAGCTTTCTTT	CASSQDRAPRNTEAFF	TRBV27	TRBJ1-1	TRBD1
TGTGCCAGCAGAACAGGCAGGACAGGCCGACCCTTATGGCCCCAGCATTTT	CASRTGRTGRPLWPQHF	TRBV28	TRBJ1-5	TRBD1
TGTGCCAGCAGTTACAACAGGGGGCAGCCCCAGCATTTT	CASSYNRGQPQHF	TRBV6-5	TRBJ1-5	TRBD1
TGTGCCACCAGCAGAGATCGGACACCGCTCCACGAGCAGTACTTC	CATSRDRTPLHEQYF	TRBV15	TRBJ2-7	NA
TGTGCCAGCAGCCAAGTCCAGAGGACAGGCACAGATACGCAGTATTTT	CASSQVQRTGTDTQYF	TRBV4-2	TRBJ2-3	NA
TGTGCTAGTGGTTTTGGGGGCGACACCGGGGAGCTGTTTTTT	CASGFGGDTGELFF	TRBV12-5	TRBJ2-2	NA
TGTGCCAGCAGTTATCTAGCGGGAGCAGATACGCAGTATTTT	CASSYLAGADTQYF	TRBV6-9	TRBJ2-3	TRBD2
TGTGCCAGCAGCCGGACCGGGACAGCATACAATGAGCAGTTCTTC	CASSRTGTAYNEQFF	TRBV5-4	TRBJ2-1	TRBD1
TGTGCCAGCAGCTTGGCACCTAGCGGGAGGGCATTGGCAGATACGCAGTATTTT	CASSLAPSGRALADTQYF	TRBV5-5	TRBJ2-3	TRBD2
TGTGCCAGCAGCTTATTGACAGGGGCAGGTAATGAGCAGTTCTTC	CASSLLTGAGNEQFF	TRBV7-6	TRBJ2-1	TRBD1
TGTGCCTGGAGTACAAGACAAGGATACAATCAGCCCCAGCATTTT	CAWSTRQGYNQPQHF	TRBV30	TRBJ1-5	NA
TGTGCCAGTAGTATTTGGGGGAGGGACTACAATGAGCAGTTCTTC	CASSIWGRDYNEQFF	TRBV19	TRBJ2-1	TRBD2
TGTGCCAGCAGTGGGCTAAGAAGGCGTATCGAAGCTTTCTTT	CASSGLRRRIEAFF	TRBV28	TRBJ1-1	NA
TGTGCCAGTAGTCGCGAACCCTTTCGCTACGAGCAGTACTTC	CASSREPFRYEQYF	TRBV19	TRBJ2-7	NA
TGTGCCAGCAGGCGCAACACAGTAAATAATTCACCCCTCCACTTT	CASRRNTVNNSPLHF	TRBV2	TRBJ1-6	NA
TGTGCCAGCAGTGAAGGTCAGAACGGGAACTATGGCTACACCTTC	CASSEGQNGNYGYTF	TRBV6-1	TRBJ1-2	NA
TGTGCCAGCAGCCAACTAGCGGGAGGGCTCAATGAGCAGTTCTTC	CASSQLAGGLNEQFF	TRBV9	TRBJ2-1	TRBD2
TGTGCCAGCAGCATAGGGACAGGGGGTTTCTATGGCTACACCTTC	CASSIGTGGFYGYTF	TRBV6-1	TRBJ1-2	TRBD1
TGTGCCAGTAGTATACTAGCGGGAGATAGGAATGAGCAGTTCTTC	CASSILAGDRNEQFF	TRBV19	TRBJ2-1	TRBD2
TGTGCCAGCAGCTCCATACAGGGGGCCAATGAGCAGTTCTTC	CASSSIQGANEQFF	TRBV11-2	TRBJ2-1	TRBD1
TGCAGCGTTGAAAAGGTCGGGAGGGGCAGGAGGACGCAGTATTTT	CSVEKVGRGRRTQYF	TRBV29-1	TRBJ2-3	TRBD2
TGTGCCAGCAGCTTAGCGGGGAGTCTTACGGATACGCAGTATTTT	CASSLAGSLTDTQYF	TRBV7-9	TRBJ2-3	NA
TGCGCCAGCAGTTCTAAAGAGACCCAGTACTTC	CASSSKETQYF	TRBV5-1	TRBJ2-5	NA
TGCGCCAGCAGCTTGGTGACTAGTCAATGGGGACCGCGGGAGCAGTACTTC	CASSLVTSQWGPREQYF	TRBV5-1	TRBJ2-5	TRBD2
TGTGCCAGCAGCGTAGGTGAAGGGGCAGGGGACACAGATACGCAGTATTTT	CASSVGEGAGDTDTQYF	TRBV9	TRBJ2-3	NA
TGCGCCAGCAGCTTGGGGAGGAGGTTGACGGATTCACCCCTCCACTTT	CASSLGRRLTDSPLHF	TRBV5-1	TRBJ1-6	NA
TGTGCCAGCAGCTTACAACAGGGTAACACCGGGGAGCTGTTTTTT	CASSLQQGNTGELFF	TRBV7-3	TRBJ2-2	NA
TGTGCCAGCAGCTTAGCCGGGACTCAGCGGACTGAAGCTTTCTTT	CASSLAGTQRTEAFF	TRBV7-9	TRBJ1-1	NA
TGTGCCAGCTCCCCAGGACACCTCTACAATGAGCAGTTCTTC	CASSPGHLYNEQFF	TRBV18	TRBJ2-1	NA
TGTGCCAGCAGTTCCCCAGGGACTGCCTCCTACGAGCAGTACTTC	CASSSPGTASYEQYF	TRBV6-5	TRBJ2-7	NA
TGCGCCAGCAGCCAAGACTTGCCGGGAGGGCCGGGCGGGGAGCTGTTTTTT	CASSQDLPGGPGGELFF	TRBV4-3	TRBJ2-2	TRBD2
TGTGCCAGCAGCGTAGATGAGGGCGTAGACTCACCCCTCCACTTT	CASSVDEGVDSPLHF	TRBV9	TRBJ1-6	NA
TGTGCCACCAGCAGAGATCTCAGCGGGAGGAACACCGGGGAGCTGTTTTTT	CATSRDLSGRNTGELFF	TRBV15	TRBJ2-2	TRBD2
TGTGCCAGCAGCTTGGACCCAGCAGACTACGAGCAGTACTTC	CASSLDPADYEQYF	TRBV5-4	TRBJ2-7	NA
TGTGCCACAAAAGAAGAGGCCGCCAAAAACATTCAGTACTTC	CATKEEAAKNIQYF	TRBV11-2	TRBJ2-4	NA
TGTGCCAGCAGAGACAGGGGGAATCAGCCCCAGCATTTT	CASRDRGNQPQHF	TRBV2	TRBJ1-5	TRBD1
TGTGCCAGTAAGGGGTTGCCAAATGAGCAGTTCTTC	CASKGLPNEQFF	TRBV19	TRBJ2-1	NA
TGTGCCAGCAGCTGGCCTAATGGGGCGGAGACCCAGTACTTC	CASSWPNGAETQYF	TRBV5-4	TRBJ2-5	NA